This T cell receptor beta chain was identified during a study of T cell responses to AZD1222 COVID-19 vaccine. Here immunoSEQ multiplex PCR was the method, and the copy in TCRdb shows in-frame clones only, minus some. The sample holds around 97,000 clones, roughly 91% seen once. In the case of this clone: Its specificity is unknown.

V lost 1 base and J lost 4; bases outside the gene matches: 5. Germline CDR1 and CDR2: SEHNR and FQNEAQ (reference sequence). The CDR3 sequence is 17 residues long. Study-wide findings and caveats: Donors, mostly white British, included more females; clonal diversity was possibly underestimated. After two AZD1222 doses, spike-specific TCR breadth and depth rose versus day 0.

This clonotype was sampled from an adult in good health. The input for sequencing was peripheral blood, taken on day 0 of AZD1222 vaccination. The rearrangement joins TRBV7-9 to TRBJ2-7; 15 positions match TRBD2. DNA for the CDR3: TGTGCCAGCAGCTTAGAAACAGGACTAGCGGGAGGGTACGAGCAGTACTTC. It is translated as CASSLETGLAGGYEQYF.